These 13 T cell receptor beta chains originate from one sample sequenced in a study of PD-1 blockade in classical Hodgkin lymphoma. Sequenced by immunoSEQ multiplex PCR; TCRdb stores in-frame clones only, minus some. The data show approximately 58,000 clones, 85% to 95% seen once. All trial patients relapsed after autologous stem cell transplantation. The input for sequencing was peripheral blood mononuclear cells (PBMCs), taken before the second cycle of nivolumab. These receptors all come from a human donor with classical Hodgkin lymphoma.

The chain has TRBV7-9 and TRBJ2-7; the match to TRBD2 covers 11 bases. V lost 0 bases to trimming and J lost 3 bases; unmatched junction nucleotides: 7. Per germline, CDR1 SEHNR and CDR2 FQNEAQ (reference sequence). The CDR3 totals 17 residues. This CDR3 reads CASSLAPLTSGDYEQYF. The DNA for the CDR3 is TGTGCCAGCAGCTTAGCGCCCCTGACTAGCGGGGACTACGAGCAGTACTTC.

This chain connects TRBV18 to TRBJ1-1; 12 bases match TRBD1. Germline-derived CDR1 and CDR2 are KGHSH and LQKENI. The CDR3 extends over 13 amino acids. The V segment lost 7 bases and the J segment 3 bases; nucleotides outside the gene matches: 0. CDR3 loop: CASWDRGHTEAFF. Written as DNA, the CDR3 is TGTGCCAGCTGGGACAGGGGGCACACTGAAGCTTTCTTT. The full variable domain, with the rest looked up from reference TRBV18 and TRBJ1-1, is NAGVMQNPRHLVRRRGQEARLRCSPMKGHSHVYWYRQLPEEGLKFMVYLQKENIIDESGMPKERFSAEFPKEGPSILRIQQVVRGDSAAYFCASWDRGHTEAFFGQGTRLTVV.

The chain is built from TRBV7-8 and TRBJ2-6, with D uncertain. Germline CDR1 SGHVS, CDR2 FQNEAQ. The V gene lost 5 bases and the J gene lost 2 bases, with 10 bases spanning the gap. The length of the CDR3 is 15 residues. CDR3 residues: CASSPRWAGANVLTF. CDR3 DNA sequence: TGTGCCAGCAGCCCCCGGTGGGCTGGGGCCAACGTCCTGACTTTC.

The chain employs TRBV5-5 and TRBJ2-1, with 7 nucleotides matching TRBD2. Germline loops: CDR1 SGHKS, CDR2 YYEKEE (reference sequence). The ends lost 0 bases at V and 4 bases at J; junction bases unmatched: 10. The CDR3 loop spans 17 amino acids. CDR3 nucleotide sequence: TGTGCCAGCAGCTTGGGACTCCGGGAGGTTCTTTACAATGAGCAGTTCTTC. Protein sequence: CASSLGLREVLYNEQFF.

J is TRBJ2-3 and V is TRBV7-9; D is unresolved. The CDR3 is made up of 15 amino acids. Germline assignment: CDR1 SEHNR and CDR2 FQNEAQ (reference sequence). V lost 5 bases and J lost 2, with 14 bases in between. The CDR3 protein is CASSPPGLNTDTQYF. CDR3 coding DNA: TGTGCCAGCAGCCCCCCTGGGCTGAACACAGATACGCAGTATTTT.

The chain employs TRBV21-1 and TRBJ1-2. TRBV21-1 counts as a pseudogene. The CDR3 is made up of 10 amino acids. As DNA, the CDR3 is TGTGCCAGCAGCAAAGATGGCTACACCTTC. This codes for CASSKDGYTF.

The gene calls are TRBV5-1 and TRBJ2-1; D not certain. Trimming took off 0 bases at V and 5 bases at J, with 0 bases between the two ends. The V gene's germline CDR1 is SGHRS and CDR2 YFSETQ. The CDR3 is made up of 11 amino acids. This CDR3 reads CASSLDNEQFF. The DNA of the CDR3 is TGCGCCAGCAGCTTGGACAATGAGCAGTTCTTC.

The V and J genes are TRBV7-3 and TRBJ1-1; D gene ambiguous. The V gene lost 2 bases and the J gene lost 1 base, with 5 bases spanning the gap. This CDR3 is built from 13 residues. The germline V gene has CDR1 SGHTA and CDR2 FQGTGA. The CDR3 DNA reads TGTGCCAGCAGCTTACGAGCGAACACTGAAGCTTTCTTT. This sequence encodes CASSLRANTEAFF. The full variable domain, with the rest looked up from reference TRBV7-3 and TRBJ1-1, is GAGVSQTPSNKVTEKGKYVELRCDPISGHTALYWYRQSLGQGPEFLIYFQGTGAADDSGLPNDRFFAVRPEGSVSTLKIQRTERGDSAVYLCASSLRANTEAFFGQGTRLTVV.

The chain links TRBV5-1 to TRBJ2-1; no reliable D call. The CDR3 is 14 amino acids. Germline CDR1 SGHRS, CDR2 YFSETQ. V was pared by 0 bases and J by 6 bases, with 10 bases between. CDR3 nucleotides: TGCGCCAGCAGCTTGGCTTGGGTTGCCAATGAGCAGTTCTTC. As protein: CASSLAWVANEQFF.

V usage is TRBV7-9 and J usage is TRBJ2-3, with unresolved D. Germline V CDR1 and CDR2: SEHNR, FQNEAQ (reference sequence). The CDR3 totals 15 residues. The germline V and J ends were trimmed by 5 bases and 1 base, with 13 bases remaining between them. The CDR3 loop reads CASSEQGRGTDTQYF. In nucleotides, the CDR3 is TGTGCCAGCAGCGAACAAGGGCGAGGCACAGATACGCAGTATTTT.

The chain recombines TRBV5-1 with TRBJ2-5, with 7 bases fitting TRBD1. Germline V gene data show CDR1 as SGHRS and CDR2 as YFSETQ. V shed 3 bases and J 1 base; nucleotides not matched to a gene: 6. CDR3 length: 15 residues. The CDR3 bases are TGCGCCAGCAGCTCCGACAGGGTCGGCCAAGAGACCCAGTACTTC. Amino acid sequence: CASSSDRVGQETQYF.

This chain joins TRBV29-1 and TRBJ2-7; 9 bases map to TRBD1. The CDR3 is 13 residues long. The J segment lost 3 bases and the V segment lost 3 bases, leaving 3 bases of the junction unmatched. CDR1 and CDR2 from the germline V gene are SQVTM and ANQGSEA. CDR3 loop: CSVDSGQGYEQYF. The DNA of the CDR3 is TGCAGCGTTGATTCGGGACAGGGCTACGAGCAGTACTTC.

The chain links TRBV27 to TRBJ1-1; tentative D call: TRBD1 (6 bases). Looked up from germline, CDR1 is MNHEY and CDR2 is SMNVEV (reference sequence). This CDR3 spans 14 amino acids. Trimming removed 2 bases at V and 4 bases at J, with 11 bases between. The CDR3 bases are TGTGCCAGCAGTTTAGAGGACAGCTTCACTGAAGCTTTCTTT. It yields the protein CASSLEDSFTEAFF.